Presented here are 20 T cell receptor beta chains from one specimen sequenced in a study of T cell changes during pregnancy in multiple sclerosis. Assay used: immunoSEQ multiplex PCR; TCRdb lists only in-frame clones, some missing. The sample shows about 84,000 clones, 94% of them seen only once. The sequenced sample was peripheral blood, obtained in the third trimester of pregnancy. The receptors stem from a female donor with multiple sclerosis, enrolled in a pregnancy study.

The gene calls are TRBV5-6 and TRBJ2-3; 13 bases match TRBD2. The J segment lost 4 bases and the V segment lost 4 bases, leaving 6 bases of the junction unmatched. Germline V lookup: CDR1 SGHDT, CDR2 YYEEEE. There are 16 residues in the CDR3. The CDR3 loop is CASSRLAGGKADTQYF. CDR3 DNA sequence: TGTGCCAGCAGCAGACTAGCGGGGGGCAAGGCAGATACGCAGTATTTT.

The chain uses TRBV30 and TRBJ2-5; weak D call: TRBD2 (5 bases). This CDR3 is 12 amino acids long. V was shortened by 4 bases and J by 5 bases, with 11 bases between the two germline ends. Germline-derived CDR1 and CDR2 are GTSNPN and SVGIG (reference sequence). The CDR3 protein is CAWKGRRETQYF. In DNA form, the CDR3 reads TGTGCCTGGAAAGGGAGAAGGGAGACCCAGTACTTC.

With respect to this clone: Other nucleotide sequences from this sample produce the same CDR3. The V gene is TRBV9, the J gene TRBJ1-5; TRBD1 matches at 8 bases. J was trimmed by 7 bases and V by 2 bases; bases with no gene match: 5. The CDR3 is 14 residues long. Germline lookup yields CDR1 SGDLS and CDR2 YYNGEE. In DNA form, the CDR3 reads TGTGCCAGCAGCGTCGGACAGGGTGGGCAGCCCCAGCATTTT. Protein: CASSVGQGGQPQHF.

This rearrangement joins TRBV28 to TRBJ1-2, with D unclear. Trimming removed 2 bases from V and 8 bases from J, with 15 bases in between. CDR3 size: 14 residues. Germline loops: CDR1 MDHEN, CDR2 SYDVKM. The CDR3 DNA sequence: TGTGCCAGCAGTTTACCCCTGACACCGTTCGGCTACACCTTC. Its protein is CASSLPLTPFGYTF.

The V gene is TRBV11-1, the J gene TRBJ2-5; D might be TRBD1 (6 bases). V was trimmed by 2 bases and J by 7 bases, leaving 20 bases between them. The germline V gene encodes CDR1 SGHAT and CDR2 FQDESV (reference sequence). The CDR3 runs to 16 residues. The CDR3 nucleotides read TGTGCCAGCAGCTTATTCAGGGGACGCTATGGGGGGACCCAGTACTTC. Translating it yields CASSLFRGRYGGTQYF.

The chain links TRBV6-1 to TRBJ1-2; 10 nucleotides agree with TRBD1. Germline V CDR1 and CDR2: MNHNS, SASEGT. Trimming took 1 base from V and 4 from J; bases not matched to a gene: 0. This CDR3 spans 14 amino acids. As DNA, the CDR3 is TGTGCCAGCAGTGAAGGGACAGGGGGCTATGGCTACACCTTC. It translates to CASSEGTGGYGYTF.

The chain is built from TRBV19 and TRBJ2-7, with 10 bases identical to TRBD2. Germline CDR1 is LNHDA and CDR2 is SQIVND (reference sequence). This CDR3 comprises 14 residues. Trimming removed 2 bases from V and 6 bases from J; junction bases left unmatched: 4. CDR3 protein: CASSISGGAGEQYF. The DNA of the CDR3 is TGTGCCAGTAGTATAAGCGGGGGGGCTGGCGAGCAGTACTTC.

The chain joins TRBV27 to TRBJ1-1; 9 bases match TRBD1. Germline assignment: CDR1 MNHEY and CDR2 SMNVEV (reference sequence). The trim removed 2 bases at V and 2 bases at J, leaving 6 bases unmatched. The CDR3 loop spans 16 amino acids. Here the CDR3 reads CASSLRRDRVNTEAFF. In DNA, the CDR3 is TGTGCCAGCAGTTTAAGGAGGGACAGGGTAAACACTGAAGCTTTCTTT.

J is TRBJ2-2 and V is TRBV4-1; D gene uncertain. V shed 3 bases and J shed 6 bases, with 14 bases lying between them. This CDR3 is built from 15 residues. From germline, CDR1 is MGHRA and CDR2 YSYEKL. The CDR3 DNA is TGCGCCAGCAGCCATGGAGAGTTCGGGTCCGGGGAGCTGTTTTTT. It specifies CASSHGEFGSGELFF.

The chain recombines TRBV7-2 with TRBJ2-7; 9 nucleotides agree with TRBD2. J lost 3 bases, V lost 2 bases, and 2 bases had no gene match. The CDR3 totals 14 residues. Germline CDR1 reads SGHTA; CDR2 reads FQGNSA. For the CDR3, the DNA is TGTGCCAGCAGCTTAACAGCGGGGGGCTACGAGCAGTACTTC. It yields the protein CASSLTAGGYEQYF.

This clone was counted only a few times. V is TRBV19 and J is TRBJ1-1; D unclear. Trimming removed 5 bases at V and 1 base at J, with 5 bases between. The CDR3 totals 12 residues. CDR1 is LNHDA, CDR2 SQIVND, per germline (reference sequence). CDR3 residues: CASSEGNTEAFF. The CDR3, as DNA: TGTGCCAGTAGTGAGGGGAACACTGAAGCTTTCTTT.

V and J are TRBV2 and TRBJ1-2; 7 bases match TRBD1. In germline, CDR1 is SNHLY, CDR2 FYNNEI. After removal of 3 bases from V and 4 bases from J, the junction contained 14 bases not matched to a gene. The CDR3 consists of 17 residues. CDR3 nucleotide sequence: TGTGCCAGCAGTGAGGTGGGCAGGGGGGAGGTTCGCTATGGCTACACCTTC. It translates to CASSEVGRGEVRYGYTF.

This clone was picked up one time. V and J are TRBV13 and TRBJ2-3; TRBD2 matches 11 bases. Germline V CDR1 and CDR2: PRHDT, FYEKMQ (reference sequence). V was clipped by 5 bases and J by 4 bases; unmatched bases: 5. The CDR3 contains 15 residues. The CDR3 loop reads CASSPSLAGADTQYF. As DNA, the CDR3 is TGTGCCAGCAGCCCGTCACTAGCGGGGGCAGATACGCAGTATTTT.

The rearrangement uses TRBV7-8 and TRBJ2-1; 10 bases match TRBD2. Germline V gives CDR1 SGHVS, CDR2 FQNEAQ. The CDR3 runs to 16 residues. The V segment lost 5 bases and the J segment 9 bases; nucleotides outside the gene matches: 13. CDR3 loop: CASSEPSSGGFGEQFF. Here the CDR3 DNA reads TGTGCCAGCAGCGAACCAAGTAGCGGGGGGTTCGGTGAGCAGTTCTTC.

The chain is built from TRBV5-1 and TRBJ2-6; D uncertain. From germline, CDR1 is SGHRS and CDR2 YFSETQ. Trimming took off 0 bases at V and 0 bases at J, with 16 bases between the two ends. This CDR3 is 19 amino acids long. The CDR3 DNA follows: TGCGCCAGCAGCTTGGGAGGTTCCACGCCAAGCTCTGGGGCCAACGTCCTGACTTTC. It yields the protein CASSLGGSTPSSGANVLTF. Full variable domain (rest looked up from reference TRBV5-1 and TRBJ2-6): KAGVTQTPRYLIKTRGQQVTLSCSPISGHRSVSWYQQTPGQGLQFLFEYFSETQRNKGNFPGRFSGRQFSNSRSEMNVSTLELGDSALYLCASSLGGSTPSSGANVLTFGAGSRLTVL.

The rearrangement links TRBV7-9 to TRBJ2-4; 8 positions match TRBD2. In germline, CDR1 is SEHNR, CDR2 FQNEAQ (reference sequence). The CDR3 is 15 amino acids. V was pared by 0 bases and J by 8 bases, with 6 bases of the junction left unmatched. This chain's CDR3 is CASSLASGTRDIQYF. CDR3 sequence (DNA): TGTGCCAGCAGCTTAGCGTCAGGGACTAGGGACATTCAGTACTTC.

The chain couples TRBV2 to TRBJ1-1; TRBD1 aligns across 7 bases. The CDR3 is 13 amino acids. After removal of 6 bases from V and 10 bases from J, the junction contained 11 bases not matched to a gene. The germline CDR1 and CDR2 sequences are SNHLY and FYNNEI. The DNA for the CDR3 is TGTGCCAGCAGGGGGACAGATCCCGGAGCAGCTTTCTTT. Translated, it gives CASRGTDPGAAFF.

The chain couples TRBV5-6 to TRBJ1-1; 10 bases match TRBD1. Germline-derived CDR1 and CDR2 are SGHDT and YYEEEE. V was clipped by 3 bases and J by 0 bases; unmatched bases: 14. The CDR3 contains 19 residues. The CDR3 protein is CASSWWGTGDYYMNTEAFF. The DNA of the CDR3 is TGTGCCAGCAGCTGGTGGGGGACAGGGGACTATTACATGAACACTGAAGCTTTCTTT.

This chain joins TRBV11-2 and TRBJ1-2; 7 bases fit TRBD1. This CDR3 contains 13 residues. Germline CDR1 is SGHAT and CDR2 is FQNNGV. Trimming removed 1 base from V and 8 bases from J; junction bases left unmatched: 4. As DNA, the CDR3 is TGTGCCAGCAGCTTAGGTGCAGGGGGGGGCTACACCTTC. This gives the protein CASSLGAGGGYTF.

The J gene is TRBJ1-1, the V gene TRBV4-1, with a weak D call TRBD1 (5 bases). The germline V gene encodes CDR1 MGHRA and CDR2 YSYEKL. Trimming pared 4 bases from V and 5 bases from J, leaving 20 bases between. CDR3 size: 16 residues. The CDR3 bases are TGCGCCAGCAGCCCCCTAGGGCAGGGAAGAGGAACTGAAGCTTTCTTT. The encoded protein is CASSPLGQGRGTEAFF.